This T cell receptor beta chain was retrieved from a study of blood T cell repertoires in COVID-19. Assay used: immunoSEQ multiplex PCR; TCRdb lists only in-frame clones, some missing. Seen here are 90,000 to 130,000 clones, roughly 86% observed once, and the top ten hold 4.5%. This clone is a singleton in its sample. The source material was peripheral blood. This TCR derives from a man aged 40-49 years with acute or convalescent COVID-19.

This CDR3 reads CASSQDPPEIAGYTF. Here the CDR3 DNA reads TGTGCCAGCAGCCAAGATCCCCCGGAGATAGCTGGCTACACCTTC. The chain combines TRBV14 with TRBJ1-2; no clear D gene. The CDR3 length is 15 residues. V shed 0 bases and J shed 7 bases, with 15 bases lying between them. From germline, CDR1 is SGHDN and CDR2 FVKESK.